This TCR beta chain came from a study of shared clonotypes between healthy human individuals. Findings and caveats of the study: In having few donors, the study represented limited genetic and exposure-history diversity. Clonotypes shared by all four donors outscored non-shared clonotypes in generation probability. Across four donors, naive CD4 shared roughly 5%, naive CD8 about 3.2%, memory CD4 2% to 2.5%, memory CD8 more than 0.35%.

J gave up 10 bases and V 5 bases, and 17 bases lay outside the gene matches. The CDR3 covers 15 residues. Germline CDR1 and CDR2: MNHEY and SMNVEV (reference sequence). Template for every sorted-subset replicate PCR totaled 150 to 250 ng DNA, around 32,000 T cell genomes. Repertoires were generated with immunoSEQ multiplex PCR, while TCRdb's copy carries only in-frame clones and drops some. The data show roughly 660,000 clones, roughly 88% seen once. About this clone itself: Its antigen is not known.

Sequenced: memory CD8+ T cells from PBMCs. Subset noted: CD45RO+ cells pooled with CCR7-negative TemRA cells. This receptor was identified in a man aged 18 to 29 in good health. Some clones in this sample may be carry-over from other donors' samples. The gene calls are TRBV27 and TRBJ2-7; 7 bases are a match to TRBD2. The CDR3 loop reads CASSTPVEGGKIQYF. The CDR3 DNA follows: TGTGCCAGCAGTACCCCGGTGGAGGGAGGGAAAATTCAGTACTTC.